Following are 19 T cell receptor beta chains from one sample sequenced in a study of tumor-infiltrating lymphocytes in primary liver carcinoma. It was from roughly 20-30 mg of unsorted bulk tissue that RNA and DNA were co-extracted. With 500 ng total RNA as template and a constant-region primer, TCR beta cDNA was made. The TCR beta library was amplified through three nested multiplex PCR rounds in a modified ARM-PCR procedure. Rounds one and two of PCR, each of 10 cycles, were primed with TRBV1-TRBV30 forward primers and a C-beta reverse primer. TCRdb processed the multiplex PCR reads anew with MiXCR; each CDR3 protein has one entry. The sample contains more than 20,000 distinct CDR3 sequences, 75% to 85% of which appear only once. Sequencing was performed on liver tumor tissue from sampling region 2. Subset given: tumor region T2, inferior pole. These receptors all stem from a woman in her twenties or thirties with primary liver carcinoma and hepatitis B virus infection.

The chain carries TRBV6-2 or TRBV6-3 and TRBJ2-7; D not resolved. CDR3 length equals 16 residues. Trimming stripped 7 bases from V and 3 bases from J, with 22 bases between. From germline, CDR1 is MNHEY and CDR2 SVGEGT. The CDR3 bases are TGTGCCAGCACCTTTACCCCTGTGATAGGAGACTACGAGCAGTACTTC. It yields the protein CASTFTPVIGDYEQYF.

Turning to this clonotype: One end of the junction is discordant with germline, which a read error may explain. This chain links TRBV10-3 with TRBJ2-5; D not certain. CDR3 length: 15 residues. Germline lookup yields CDR1 ENHRY and CDR2 SYGVKD. In DNA, the CDR3 is TGTGCCATCAATGAGTCGGTTAACAGACAAGAGACCCAGTACTTC. Its translation: CAINESVNRQETQYF.

The V gene is TRBV11-2, the J gene TRBJ2-3, with a possible D match to TRBD1 (7 bases). Germline CDR1 is SGHAT and CDR2 is FQNNGV. The CDR3 consists of 16 residues. The V end lost 6 bases, the J end lost 14 bases, and 30 bases lay between the germline ends. CDR3 region: CASSRRGALSTDTLYF. Here the CDR3 DNA reads TGTGCCAGCAGTCGCAGGGGGGCCCTAAGCACAGATACACTGTATTTT.

In the case of this clonotype: A read error is likely, as this CDR3 ends without the conserved phenylalanine or tryptophan. The rearrangement joins TRBV4-3 to TRBJ2-2; TRBD2 matches 10 bases. Germline-derived CDR1 and CDR2 are LGHNA and YSLEER. With V trimmed by 1 base and J by 11 bases, 16 bases remained unmatched. The CDR3 runs to 18 residues. CDR3 sequence reads: CASSQVPAGGPRASELFL. Here the CDR3 DNA reads TGCGCCAGCAGCCAAGTTCCAGCGGGAGGGCCGAGGGCCAGTGAGCTGTTTCTT.

Concerning this clonotype itself: This CDR3 fails to terminate in the conserved phenylalanine or tryptophan, so it likely reflects a read error. The chain employs TRBV6-2 or TRBV6-3 and TRBJ2-7; D ambiguous. The CDR3 has 15 residues. Looked up from germline, CDR1 is MNHEY and CDR2 is SVGEGT. This CDR3 is CGSSRFKSSSYEQYL. For the CDR3, the DNA is TGTGGCAGCAGCCGTTTTAAGAGTAGCTCCTACGAGCAGTACCTC.

About this clonotype: Since no conserved phenylalanine or tryptophan closes the CDR3, a read error is the likely cause. The V gene is TRBV10-2, the J gene TRBJ2-7; tentative D call: TRBD2 (6 bases). Trimming left V 6 bases short and J 3 bases short, with 12 bases between. The CDR3 has 13 residues. In germline, CDR1 is WSHSY, CDR2 SAAADI. The CDR3 nucleotides read TGCGCCAGCAGCGTCGGGACTTTCTACGAGCAGTACCTC. It yields the protein CASSVGTFYEQYL.

Note on this clonotype: The missing conserved phenylalanine or tryptophan at the end of this CDR3 makes a read error likely. This chain uses TRBV30 with TRBJ2-1, with D perhaps TRBD1 (6 bases). From germline, CDR1 is GTSNPN and CDR2 SVGIG (reference sequence). Trimming cost V 8 bases and J 1 base, with 15 bases left between them. The CDR3 consists of 14 residues. CDR3 coding DNA: TGTGCCAGGACTTCGGGACAATCCTACAATGAGCAGTTCCTC. Its translation: CARTSGQSYNEQFL.

In this sample, this clonotype turned up a few times. This may come from a read error, since a much larger clone is one base off. The J gene is TRBJ1-2, the V gene TRBV20-1, with 10 bases that match TRBD1. CDR1 is DFQATT, CDR2 SNEGSKA, per germline (reference sequence). This CDR3 has 13 amino acids. The CDR3, as DNA: TGCAATGCTAGGGACGGGACAGGGGTCGGCTACACCTTC. Protein product: CNARDGTGVGYTF.

This rearrangement joins TRBV11-3 to TRBJ2-3; D unclear. From germline, CDR1 is SGHNT and CDR2 YENEEA. The CDR3 length is 11 residues. Trimming stripped 9 bases from V and 14 bases from J, with 18 bases between. The CDR3 spells CASRHTDMRYF. CDR3 nucleotides: TGTGCCAGTCGCCACACAGATATGCGGTATTTT.

This clonotype was found many times. The rearrangement links TRBV6-1 to TRBJ2-5, with 13 nucleotides matching TRBD2. Germline-derived CDR1 and CDR2 are MNHNS and SASEGT. J gave up 5 bases and V 0 bases, and 12 bases lay outside the gene matches. CDR3 length: 19 residues. The CDR3 region has the DNA TGTGCCAGCAGTGAAGCTCAGCTGGGACTAGCGGGAATTGTTGAGACCCAGTACTTC. This translates into CASSEAQLGLAGIVETQYF.

Comment on this clonotype: A read error is possible here, since a much larger clone lies one base away. V usage is TRBV4-2 and J usage is TRBJ1-4, with a possible D match to TRBD1 (6 bases). The V gene's germline CDR1 is LGHNA and CDR2 YNFKEQ. The CDR3 contains 15 residues. The CDR3: CTSNQDQGFGEKLLF. CDR3 bases: TGTACCAGCAACCAAGACCAGGGGTTCGGTGAAAAACTGCTTTTT.

Comments on this clonotype: Germline is not matched at one junction end, which may reflect a read error. The rearrangement uses TRBV5-1 and TRBJ2-7; 7 bases are a match to TRBD2. Germline V gene lookup returns CDR1 SGHRS and CDR2 YFSETQ. The length of the CDR3 is 11 residues. CDR3 sequence (DNA): TGCGCCAGCAGCTTAAGCGGGGTGCAGTGCTTC. This translates into CASSLSGVQCF.

This clonotype is termed medium-sized. The chain has TRBV6-5 and TRBJ1-2, with D maybe TRBD1 (6 bases). This CDR3 spans 16 amino acids. CDR1 is MNHEY, CDR2 SVGAGI, per germline. Trimming stripped 7 bases from V and 4 bases from J, with 22 bases between. CDR3 protein: CASKRAQGSYSYGYTF. The DNA for the CDR3 is TGTGCCAGCAAAAGGGCACAGGGAAGTTATAGCTATGGCTACACCTTC.

The V call is TRBV11-3, the J call TRBJ2-7; D is tentatively TRBD1 or TRBD2 (6 bases each). CDR1 and CDR2 from the germline V gene are SGHNT and YENEEA. The CDR3 is 15 residues long. V lost 4 bases and J lost 6, with 19 bases in between. As DNA, the CDR3 is TGTGCCAGCAGCTGGGGGGCAGGTCCTGCCTCCGAGCAGTACTTC. Translation gives CASSWGAGPASEQYF.

The chain couples TRBV11-2 to TRBJ1-2, with unresolved D. The V end lost 5 bases, the J end lost 13 bases, and 20 bases lay between the germline ends. The CDR3 has 13 amino acids. Germline loops: CDR1 SGHAT, CDR2 FQNNGV. The CDR3 DNA reads as TGTGCCAGCAGCCTTCAAGCTAGCTATGTCTTCACCTTC. Translating gives CASSLQASYVFTF.

This clonotype was counted a single time. The junction differs from germline at one of its ends, possibly a read error. V is TRBV5-6 and J is TRBJ1-2, with no clear D. The CDR3 contains 13 residues. Per the germline V gene, CDR1 is SGHDT and CDR2 is YYEEEE. CDR3 loop: CASNFRKNDGYTF. The CDR3 DNA reads TGTGCCAGCAACTTTCGCAAGAACGATGGTTACACCTTC.

This clonotype was recorded once. No conserved phenylalanine or tryptophan ends this CDR3, so it is likely a read error. The chain joins TRBV12-3 or TRBV12-4 to TRBJ2-5; D might be TRBD2 (6 bases). The CDR3 is 15 amino acids. The CDR3 reads CVNSIYPGSEETQYI. In nucleotides, the CDR3 is TGTGTCAACAGCATCTACCCCGGGAGCGAAGAGACCCAGTACATT.

The chain recombines TRBV11-2 with TRBJ2-5; possible D gene TRBD2, 6 bases. TRBJ2-1 matches the DNA end more closely, so the J call is doubtful. The CDR3 is made up of 16 amino acids. Germline CDR1 SGHAT, CDR2 FQNNGV. The CDR3 here is CASRSRDSAHRETQFF. In DNA form, the CDR3 reads TGTGCCAGCAGATCCCGGGACTCTGCCCACCGAGAGACCCAGTTCTTC.

Of note for this clonotype: It is likely a read error, because the conserved phenylalanine at the end of the CDR3 is missing. The chain recombines TRBV5-8 with TRBJ2-6; D gene uncertain. Germline lookup yields CDR1 SGHTS and CDR2 YDEGEE. V lost 6 bases and J lost 0, with 13 bases in between. The CDR3 has 16 residues. The CDR3 DNA reads as TGTGCCAGCATCATGACGGGCTTCTCTGGGGCCAACGTCCTGACTCTC. Amino acids: CASIMTGFSGANVLTL.